The next 20 T cell receptor beta chains were all read from a single sample in a study of shared clonotypes between healthy human individuals. Produced via immunoSEQ multiplex PCR; TCRdb's table is partial and in-frame only. The sample lists about 2.5 million clones; 85% to 95% were seen once. Sequencing was performed on naive CD4+ T cells from PBMCs. Subset denoted: CD45RA+ positively selected. These receptors all stem from a man between 18 and 29 years old in good health. Some clones in this sample may be carry-over from other donors' samples.

This clone is a singleton in its sample. The CDR3 protein is CASSLNPETQYF. The CDR3 DNA reads as TGTGCCAGCAGTTTAAATCCGGAGACCCAGTACTTC. The chain carries TRBV28 and TRBJ2-5; no reliable D call. This CDR3 has 12 amino acids. The germline V gene has CDR1 MDHEN and CDR2 SYDVKM. V was cut by 2 bases and J by 5 bases, with 6 bases left in between.

The J gene is TRBJ1-5, the V gene TRBV9; possibly TRBD1 for D (6 bases). Germline assignment: CDR1 SGDLS and CDR2 YYNGEE. V lost 0 bases to trimming and J lost 5 bases, with 12 bases between them. This CDR3 contains 15 residues. DNA for the CDR3: TGTGCCAGCAGCGTAGGGGCAGGGGCGCATCAGCCCCAGCATTTT. Translated: CASSVGAGAHQPQHF.

The V gene is TRBV6-1, the J gene TRBJ2-7; 10 positions match TRBD2. Germline V lookup: CDR1 MNHNS, CDR2 SASEGT. Trimming took 10 bases from V and 6 from J; bases not matched to a gene: 9. The CDR3 consists of 13 residues. The CDR3 region is CAIYSGRPGEQYF. CDR3 in DNA: TGTGCCATCTATAGCGGGAGGCCGGGCGAGCAGTACTTC.

The chain carries TRBV9 and TRBJ2-7; TRBD2 agrees at 7 bases. Per the germline V gene, CDR1 is SGDLS and CDR2 is YYNGEE. The junction had 6 bases not matched to a gene; V was cut back by 0 bases and J by 6 bases. The CDR3 has 14 residues. CDR3 DNA: TGTGCCAGCAGCGTAGACGGGAGGCCAGGCGAGCAGTACTTC. It specifies CASSVDGRPGEQYF. Based on the CDR3 plus reference TRBV9 and TRBJ2-7, the full variable domain is DSGVTQTPKHLITATGQRVTLRCSPRSGDLSVYWYQQSLDQGLQFLIQYYNGEERAKGNILERFSAQQFPDLHSELNLSSLELGDSALYFCASSVDGRPGEQYFGPGTRLTVT.

In DNA, the CDR3 is TGTGCTAGTGGTTTGGGACAGGGGCTCGGGAACACTGAAGCTTTCTTT. This sequence encodes CASGLGQGLGNTEAFF. This rearrangement joins TRBV12-5 to TRBJ1-1; 8 positions match TRBD1. The V gene's germline CDR1 is LGHNT and CDR2 FRNRAP. The V and J ends lost 1 base and 1 base, in that order; junction bases with no gene match: 5. The CDR3 extends over 16 amino acids.

The chain has TRBV7-2 and TRBJ1-2; TRBD1 aligns across 9 bases. This CDR3 region has 15 residues. Trimming took 3 bases from V and 5 from J; bases not matched to a gene: 7. Germline V gene sequence: CDR1 SGHTA, CDR2 FQGNSA. DNA for the CDR3: TGTGCCAGCAGCTTGTTACAGGGGGCCGGGTATGGCTACACCTTC. It encodes CASSLLQGAGYGYTF.

V is TRBV10-3 and J is TRBJ2-5, with 11 bases matching TRBD2. The CDR3 has 12 residues. The germline CDR1 and CDR2 sequences are ENHRY and SYGVKD. V shed 8 bases, J shed 4 bases, and the junction held 0 bases outside the gene matches. CDR3 residues: CAIGLAGETQYF. DNA for the CDR3: TGTGCCATCGGACTAGCGGGAGAGACCCAGTACTTC.

V gene TRBV5-6 combines with J gene TRBJ2-5, with D perhaps matching TRBD2 (7 bases). Trimming removed 1 base from V and 5 bases from J, with 12 bases in between. CDR3 length: 14 residues. Germline values: CDR1 SGHDT, CDR2 YYEEEE. The CDR3 here is CASSLRGARETQYF. The CDR3 DNA sequence: TGTGCCAGCAGCTTGCGGGGGGCTCGCGAGACCCAGTACTTC.

The chain employs TRBV19 and TRBJ2-1; no reliable D call. Trimming pared 5 bases from V and 4 bases from J, leaving 15 bases between. CDR1 and CDR2 from the germline V gene are LNHDA and SQIVND (reference sequence). This CDR3 is 15 amino acids long. The CDR3 nucleotides read TGTGCCAGTAGTCCCGGCCCATGGGAATACAATGAGCAGTTCTTC. Residues: CASSPGPWEYNEQFF.

The chain employs TRBV9 and TRBJ1-1, with TRBD1 as a possible D gene (5 bases). Trimming took off 4 bases at V and 11 bases at J, with 18 bases between the two ends. The germline V gene has CDR1 SGDLS and CDR2 YYNGEE. There are 13 residues in the CDR3. CDR3 DNA sequence: TGTGCCAGCAGCCGGGGGACTGATAACGGGGCTTTCTTT. Translated: CASSRGTDNGAFF.

V usage is TRBV19 and J usage is TRBJ1-2, with D tentatively TRBD1 (6 bases). Looked up from germline, CDR1 is LNHDA and CDR2 is SQIVND (reference sequence). CDR3 size: 15 residues. Trimming removed 0 bases at V and 3 bases at J, with 11 bases between. The CDR3 nucleotides are TGTGCCAGTAGTATAGATGCAGGGGACTACTATGGCTACACCTTC. Amino acid sequence: CASSIDAGDYYGYTF.

The CDR3 region is CASSPPTGSYYEQYF. In DNA form, the CDR3 reads TGTGCCAGCAGTCCCCCGACAGGGAGTTACTACGAGCAGTACTTC. V is TRBV28 and J is TRBJ2-7; the match to TRBD1 covers 7 bases. Germline V gives CDR1 MDHEN, CDR2 SYDVKM. The CDR3 is made up of 15 amino acids. V dropped 5 bases and J dropped 3; count of bases not matched to a gene: 10. Using reference TRBV28 and TRBJ2-7 for the parts outside the CDR3, the full variable domain is DVKVTQSSRYLVKRTGEKVFLECVQDMDHENMFWYRQDPGLGLRLIYFSYDVKMKEKGDIPEGYSVSREKKERFSLILESASTNQTSMYLCASSPPTGSYYEQYFGPGTRLTVT.

The genes are TRBV5-4 and TRBJ2-3; no definite D call. This CDR3 spans 14 amino acids. Trimming took 0 bases from V and 8 from J, leaving 13 bases between them. Germline CDR1 reads SGHNT; CDR2 reads YYREEE (reference sequence). The DNA of the CDR3 is TGTGCCAGCAGCTTGGTGGGCCCGGCAGGTACGCAGTATTTT. It codes for CASSLVGPAGTQYF.

This sequence joins TRBV7-8 and TRBJ2-7; D gene ambiguous. CDR1 and CDR2 from the germline V gene are SGHVS and FQNEAQ. The CDR3 extends over 12 amino acids. Trimming shortened V by 3 bases and J by 4 bases, and 7 bases separated the two germline ends. In nucleotides, the CDR3 is TGTGCCAGCAGCTTGATTATTTACGAGCAGTACTTC. Amino acids: CASSLIIYEQYF.

The chain employs TRBV28 and TRBJ1-1; TRBD1 is a possible D gene (5 bases). This CDR3 is built from 15 residues. Germline assignment: CDR1 MDHEN and CDR2 SYDVKM. V shed 4 bases and J shed 0 bases, with 12 bases lying between them. The CDR3: CASSSPSTVNTEAFF. CDR3 sequence (DNA): TGTGCCAGCAGTTCCCCATCGACAGTGAACACTGAAGCTTTCTTT.

This rearrangement joins TRBV5-1 to TRBJ1-1; D is unresolved. The CDR3 is 13 residues long. Germline CDR1 SGHRS, CDR2 YFSETQ. Trimming removed 0 bases at V and 4 bases at J, with 7 bases between. The CDR3, as DNA: TGCGCCAGCAGCTTGGACTCTACCACTGAAGCTTTCTTT. This encodes CASSLDSTTEAFF.

The chain recombines TRBV27 with TRBJ2-5; 11 positions match TRBD2. This CDR3 comprises 15 residues. The V gene's germline CDR1 is MNHEY and CDR2 SMNVEV (reference sequence). Trimming took 5 bases from V and 2 from J; bases not matched to a gene: 4. The CDR3 here is CASSTGLAAQETQYF. DNA for the CDR3: TGTGCCAGCAGTACGGGACTAGCGGCTCAAGAGACCCAGTACTTC.

The J gene is TRBJ2-1, the V gene TRBV7-3; TRBD1 is a possible D gene (7 bases). Germline V gene lookup returns CDR1 SGHTA and CDR2 FQGTGA. The CDR3 covers 15 residues. The V gene lost 5 bases and the J gene lost 2 bases, with 13 bases spanning the gap. CDR3 amino acids: CASSHRGGTYNEQFF. For the CDR3, the DNA is TGTGCCAGCAGCCACAGGGGAGGCACCTACAATGAGCAGTTCTTC.

The chain has TRBV6-4 and TRBJ2-3, with 8 bases that match TRBD1. V gave up 6 bases and J gave up 3 bases; unmatched junction bases: 5. This CDR3 is 14 amino acids long. Germline-derived CDR1 and CDR2 are MRHNA and SNTAGT. The CDR3 DNA is TGTGCCAGCAGCCTGGACAGGGAGACAGATACGCAGTATTTT. Translating it yields CASSLDRETDTQYF.

As for this clone: The same CDR3 is also encoded by other DNA sequences in this sample. CDR3 loop: CASSLARNQPQHF. CDR3 DNA: TGTGCCAGCAGCTTAGCCCGAAATCAGCCCCAGCATTTT. The chain employs TRBV7-8 and TRBJ1-5; D gene uncertain. The CDR3 length is 13 residues. The ends were cut back, 0 bases at V and 4 bases at J, with 4 bases in the middle. Germline V gene data show CDR1 as SGHVS and CDR2 as FQNEAQ.